The following is a TCR beta chain sequence with its context. Its antigen remains undetermined. Per-base quality was not reported, and no clone a single base away is much larger than it. From its cysteine to its phenylalanine, the CDR3 spans 15 amino acids. The entry retains the CDR3 DNA only, 45 bases that are in frame from base 1. The CDR1 and CDR2 encoded by the germline V gene (reference sequence) are SEHNR and FQNEAQ. V was cut back by 5 bases and J by 7 bases, leaving a gap of 17 bases between them. The source of the sample is a study of Tregs in tolerant kidney transplant recipients (dated by TCRdb to between 2018 and 2021). For context, the study as a whole: Before combined kidney and bone marrow transplantation, this study identified donor-specific regulatory T cells using TCRbeta sequencing and then followed those same cells after transplant. Several methods of expanding Tregs specific for an allogeneic donor were compared by TCRbeta repertoire sequencing in a few healthy controls. The paper's findings and limits, for the study overall: Because only a small number of patients were included, the study had limitations, and the results will need to be validated in larger populations as well as under other immunosuppression protocols. Although technical replication error seemed to be minimal, the question of biological reproducibility was not addressed directly. Expanding Tregs with activated donor B cells appeared to identify the most biologically relevant and donor-specific TCRbeta repertoire.

Unstimulated Tregs (CD4+CD25+CD127-), CD4+ non-Tregs (CD4+CD25-), CD4 and CD8 cells were FACS-sorted from thawed PBMCs. Blood from healthy controls was obtained either from healthy volunteers or as purchased buffy coats. Healthy control blood was separated into PBMCs by Ficoll density gradient and cryopreserved, and patient PBMCs were collected both before and after transplant. For TCRbeta CDR3 sequencing, genomic DNA from the sorted cells was extracted using the QIAGEN DNeasy Blood and Tissue Kit. Through immunoSEQ, high-throughput TCRbeta CDR3 sequencing was done commercially, including PCR amplification with internal controls and bias correction. The study's processing was this. Unique productive TCRbeta sequences were defined by CDR3 nucleotide sequence where primers matched, and otherwise by CDR3 amino acid sequence together with Vbeta and Jbeta genes. Sorting error was corrected by removing sequences shared between sorted populations at a frequency ratio of 2:1 or less, and the remaining shared sequences were assigned to the higher population. Sequences were defined as donor-reactive when expanded at least 5-fold in CFSE-low cells versus unstimulated cells and present at a frequency of at least 0.01% in CFSE-low cells. Jensen-Shannon divergence, calculated on the top 100 TCRbeta sequences ranked by frequency, was used to quantify repertoire divergence. For any sample with multiple sequencing runs, sorting error was corrected in each run separately before the runs were pooled. The table was pulled from immuneACCESS by TCRdb, which kept in-frame rearrangements only. Such tables lose some clones; where checked, under half of the loss comes from unresolved V genes, and the rest has no known cause. The V and J calls and clone size are taken from that table; D and trimming were inferred from the DNA. The sample table lists 90,000 to 150,000 clones, almost 95% of them with a count of one. The ten most abundant clones make up roughly 0.63% of the sample.

This receptor was taken from a human donor in good health. Sequencing input: CD4+ T cells from blood. The rearranged segments are TRBV7-9 and TRBJ2-2; the D gene is possibly TRBD1 or TRBD2, each agreeing over 5 bases. The CDR3 has the sequence CASSPRQGAGGELFF. The DNA is TGTGCCAGCAGCCCCCGGCAGGGTGCGGGCGGGGAGCTGTTTTTT.